This T cell receptor (beta chain) was sequenced for a study of beta chain features in type 1 diabetes. Whole-study findings and limits: Resolution of whether HLA type affects TCRB rearrangement was not achieved here. Type 1 diabetes patients had fewer VDJ junction insertions and more deletions. Significant though moderate, a shortening of TCRB CDR3s appeared in all four CD4+ subsets of Type 1 diabetes patients.

Deletions cut 0 bases from V and 4 bases from J, with 10 bases between. Germline V gene lookup returns CDR1 LGHNA and CDR2 YNFKEQ. This CDR3 spans 15 amino acids. This clone was seen a handful of times. Its antigen is still unknown. Since all of the isolated RNA was reverse transcribed, expressed TCRB transcripts were what got sequenced. Produced via immunoSEQ multiplex PCR; TCRdb's table is partial and in-frame only. Of about 160,000 clones listed, 9% to 10% are singletons. This TCR was recovered from a woman aged 18-29 years in good health. The chain links TRBV4-2 to TRBJ1-3, with a tentative D call TRBD1 (5 bases). Material: central memory CD4+ T cells from blood. For the CDR3, the DNA is TGTGCCAGCAGCCAAGAGGACACTTTAGGAAACACCATATATTTT. As protein: CASSQEDTLGNTIYF.